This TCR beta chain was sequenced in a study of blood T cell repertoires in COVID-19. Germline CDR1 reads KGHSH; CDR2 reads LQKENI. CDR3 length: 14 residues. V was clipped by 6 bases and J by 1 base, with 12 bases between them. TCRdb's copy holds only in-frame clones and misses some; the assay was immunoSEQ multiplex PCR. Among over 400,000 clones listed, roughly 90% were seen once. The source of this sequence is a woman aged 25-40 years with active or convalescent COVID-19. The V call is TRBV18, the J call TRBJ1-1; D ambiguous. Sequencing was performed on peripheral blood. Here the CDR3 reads CASSFTVQNTEAFF. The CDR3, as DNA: TGTGCCAGCTCGTTTACAGTCCAGAACACTGAAGCTTTCTTT.